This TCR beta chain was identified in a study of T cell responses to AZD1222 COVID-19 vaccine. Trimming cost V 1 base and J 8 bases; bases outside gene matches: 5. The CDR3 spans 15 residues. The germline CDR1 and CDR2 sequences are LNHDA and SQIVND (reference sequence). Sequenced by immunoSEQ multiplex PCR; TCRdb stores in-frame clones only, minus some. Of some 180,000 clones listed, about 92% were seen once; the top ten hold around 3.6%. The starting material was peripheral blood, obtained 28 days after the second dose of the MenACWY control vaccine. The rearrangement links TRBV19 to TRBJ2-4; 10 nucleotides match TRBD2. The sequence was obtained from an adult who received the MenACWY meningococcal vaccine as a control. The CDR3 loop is CASSIAGLADDIQYF. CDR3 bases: TGTGCCAGTAGTATAGCTGGACTAGCGGATGACATTCAGTACTTC.